The clone carrying this T cell receptor beta chain was seen more than once but under ten times. Trimming removed 5 bases from V and 0 bases from J, with 14 bases in between. Germline V gene sequence: CDR1 LNHNV, CDR2 YYDKDF (reference sequence). CDR3 length: 15 amino acids. Grouping used clinical history reported by participants in a survey and questionnaire. Generated by immunoSEQ multiplex PCR, the TCRdb table keeps only in-frame clones and is missing some. The table has almost 250,000 clones, 70% to 90% seen once. The data were obtained in a study of blood T cell repertoires in COVID-19. Study summary: Samples came from the United States, Italy and Spain, spanning acute and convalescent COVID-19. The cDNA or gDNA used as material had been derived from T cells, B-cell-depleted T cells, or PBMCs.

The V and J genes are TRBV15 and TRBJ2-7; D is perhaps TRBD2 (7 bases). The sequencing sample was made of PBMCs or T cells enriched from blood (not recorded which). The TCR was taken from a woman aged 45-65 years with acute COVID-19. The CDR3 protein is CATSGRGGGSYEQYF. The DNA of the CDR3 is TGTGCCACCAGCGGCAGGGGAGGGGGCTCCTACGAGCAGTACTTC.